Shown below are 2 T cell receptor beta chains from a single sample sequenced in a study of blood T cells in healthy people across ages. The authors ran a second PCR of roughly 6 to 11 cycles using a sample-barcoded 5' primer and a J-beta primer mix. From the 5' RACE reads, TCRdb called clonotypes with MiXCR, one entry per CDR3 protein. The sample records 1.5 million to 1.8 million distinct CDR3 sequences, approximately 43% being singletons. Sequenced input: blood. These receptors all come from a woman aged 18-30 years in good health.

The CDR3 here is CSASRTASGNTIYF. The CDR3 nucleotides are TGCAGTGCAAGCCGGACAGCCTCTGGAAACACCATATATTTT. V usage is TRBV20-1 and J usage is TRBJ1-3, with D possibly being TRBD1 (6 bases). This CDR3 region has 14 residues. The V and J ends lost 6 bases and 0 bases respectively, with 12 bases between them. Germline V lookup: CDR1 DFQATT, CDR2 SNEGSKA (reference sequence).

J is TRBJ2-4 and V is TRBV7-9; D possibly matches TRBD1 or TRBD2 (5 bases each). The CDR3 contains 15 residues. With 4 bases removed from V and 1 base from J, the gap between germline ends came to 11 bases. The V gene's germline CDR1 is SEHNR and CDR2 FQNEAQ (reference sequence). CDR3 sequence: CASSSRGEAKNIQYF. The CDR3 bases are TGTGCCAGCAGCTCGAGGGGCGAGGCCAAAAACATTCAGTACTTC.